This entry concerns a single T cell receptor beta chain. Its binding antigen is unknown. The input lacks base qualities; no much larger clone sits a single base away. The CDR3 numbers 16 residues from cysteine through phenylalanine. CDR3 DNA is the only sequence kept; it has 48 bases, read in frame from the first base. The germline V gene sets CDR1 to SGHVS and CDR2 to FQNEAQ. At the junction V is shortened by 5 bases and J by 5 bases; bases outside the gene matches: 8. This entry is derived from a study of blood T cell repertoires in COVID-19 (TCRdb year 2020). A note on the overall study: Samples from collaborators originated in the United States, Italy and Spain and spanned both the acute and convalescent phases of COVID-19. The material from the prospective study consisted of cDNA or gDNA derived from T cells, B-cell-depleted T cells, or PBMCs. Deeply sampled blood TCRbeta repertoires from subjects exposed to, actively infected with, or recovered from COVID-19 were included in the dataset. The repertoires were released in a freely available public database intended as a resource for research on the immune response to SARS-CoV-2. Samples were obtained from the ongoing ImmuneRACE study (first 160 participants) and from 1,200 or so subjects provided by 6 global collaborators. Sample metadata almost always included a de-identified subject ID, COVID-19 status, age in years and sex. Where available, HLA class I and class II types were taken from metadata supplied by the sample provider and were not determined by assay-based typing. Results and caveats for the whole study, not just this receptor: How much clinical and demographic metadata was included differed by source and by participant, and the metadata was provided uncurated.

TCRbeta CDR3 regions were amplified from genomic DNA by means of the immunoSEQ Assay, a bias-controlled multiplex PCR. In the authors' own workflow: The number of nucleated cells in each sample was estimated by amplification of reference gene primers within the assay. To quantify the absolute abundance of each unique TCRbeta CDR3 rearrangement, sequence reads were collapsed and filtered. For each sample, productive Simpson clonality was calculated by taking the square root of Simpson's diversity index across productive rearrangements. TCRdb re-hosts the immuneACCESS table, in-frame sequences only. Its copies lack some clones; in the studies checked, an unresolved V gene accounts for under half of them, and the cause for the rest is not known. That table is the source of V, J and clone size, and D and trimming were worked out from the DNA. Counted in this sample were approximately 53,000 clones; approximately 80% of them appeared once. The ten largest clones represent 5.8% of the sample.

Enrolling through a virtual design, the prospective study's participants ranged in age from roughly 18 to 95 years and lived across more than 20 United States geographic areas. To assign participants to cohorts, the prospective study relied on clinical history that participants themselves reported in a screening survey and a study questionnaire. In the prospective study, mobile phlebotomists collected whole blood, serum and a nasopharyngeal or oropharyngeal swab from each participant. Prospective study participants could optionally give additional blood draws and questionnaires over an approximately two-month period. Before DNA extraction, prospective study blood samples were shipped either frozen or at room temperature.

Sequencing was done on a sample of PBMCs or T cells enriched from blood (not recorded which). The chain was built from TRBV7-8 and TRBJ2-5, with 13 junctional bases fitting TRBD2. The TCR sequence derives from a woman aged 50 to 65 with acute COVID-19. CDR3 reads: CASSQTSGGHGETQYF. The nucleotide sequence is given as TGTGCCAGCAGCCAGACTAGCGGGGGGCATGGGGAGACCCAGTACTTC.